These T cell receptor beta chains were read from a single sample in a study of cytomegalovirus exposure and HLA in healthy donors. Sequenced by immunoSEQ multiplex PCR; TCRdb stores in-frame clones only, minus some. This table holds approximately 80,000 clones. Sequenced input: PBMCs. The receptor source for this set is a young woman in good health and CMV-seronegative. Each CDR3 is given with its conserved first and last residue. The D gene is left open where the match is weak.

V	J	D	DNA	CDR3
TRBV5-1	TRBJ1-3	TRBD1	TGCGCCAGCAGCGCCGACAGGGGGCCTGGAAACACCATATATTTT	CASSADRGPGNTIYF
TRBV15	TRBJ1-4	NA	TGTGCCACCAGTCAAGGGGCGGTGAACGATGAAAAACTGTTTTTT	CATSQGAVNDEKLFF
TRBV18	TRBJ2-5	NA	TGTGCCAGCTCGCTGGGACTCCAAGAGACCCAGTACTTC	CASSLGLQETQYF
TRBV20-1	TRBJ2-1	NA	TGCAGTGCTAGACTAGCGTGTGGGTTCTTC	CSARLACGFF
TRBV18	TRBJ1-3	NA	TGTGCCACCAAACGGACATCACAGGACACCATATATTTT	CATKRTSQDTIYF
TRBV7-8	TRBJ2-1	TRBD2	TGTGCCAGCAGCCCGACTAGCGGGTGGCCTCGGTTCTTC	CASSPTSGWPRFF
TRBV11-2	TRBJ2-7	NA	TGTGCCAGCAGCCCGGGGATGACCTACGAGCAGTACTTC	CASSPGMTYEQYF
TRBV30	TRBJ1-4	NA	TGTGCCTGGAGCAGCAGGAATGAAAAACCGTTTTTT	CAWSSRNEKPFF
TRBV23-1	TRBJ2-1	TRBD2	TGCGCCAGCAGCCTTAGCGGGGGGGGGTACAATGAGCAGTTCTTC	CASSLSGGGYNEQFF
TRBV7-2	TRBJ2-1	NA	TGTGCCAGCAGCCTACCGGGGGAGCAGTTCTTC	CASSLPGEQFF
TRBV19	TRBJ1-2	NA	TGTGCCAGTAGTAGAGGGACACAAACTAACTATGGCTACACCTTC	CASSRGTQTNYGYTF
TRBV30	TRBJ2-7	TRBD2	TGTGCCTGGAGCGGACTAGCAAGCGCTTCCTACGAGCAGTACTTC	CAWSGLASASYEQYF
TRBV6-5	TRBJ2-2	TRBD1	TGTGCCAGCAGTTACACAGGGGTGGGGGAGCTGTTTTTT	CASSYTGVGELFF
TRBV7-9	TRBJ1-1	TRBD1	TGTGCCAGCAGCCCACAGGGGGCAAGCACTGAAGCTTTCTTT	CASSPQGASTEAFF
TRBV6-1	TRBJ2-6	TRBD2	TGTGCCAGCAGTGGGGGAGGGGATGGGGCCAACGTCCTGACTTTC	CASSGGGDGANVLTF
TRBV7-6	TRBJ1-2	NA	TGTGCCAGCAGCTTAGGTCCGGGAAACGCTAACTATGGCTACACCTTC	CASSLGPGNANYGYTF
TRBV29-1	TRBJ2-1	TRBD1	TGCAGCGTGACAGGGGGCTCCTACAATGAGCAGTTCTTC	CSVTGGSYNEQFF
TRBV6-5	TRBJ2-1	TRBD2	TGTGCCAGCAGTCGTAGCGGGAGGAATTACAATGAGCAGTTCTTC	CASSRSGRNYNEQFF
TRBV5-1	TRBJ2-7	NA	TGCGCCAGCAGACCACAGAGCTCCTACGAGCAGTACTTC	CASRPQSSYEQYF
TRBV4-2	TRBJ2-7	TRBD1	TGTGCCAGCAGCCAGGAAGGGACAGGGGGCATCTACGAGCAGTACTTC	CASSQEGTGGIYEQYF
TRBV7-6	TRBJ2-1	TRBD2	TGTGCCAGCAGCTTAGGATTTAGGCGGGGGGCGAACAATGAGCAGTTCTTC	CASSLGFRRGANNEQFF
TRBV2	TRBJ1-5	TRBD1	TGTGCCAGCAGTCTAAGACAGGGGACCGGCAATCAGCCCCAGCATTTT	CASSLRQGTGNQPQHF
TRBV30	TRBJ2-5	TRBD2	TGTGCCTGGAGTGGCGGGGGGAAGGGAGAGACCCAGTACTTC	CAWSGGGKGETQYF
TRBV5-1	TRBJ1-2	NA	TGCGCCAGCAGCTTTTCGGGGGGCTATGGCTACACCTTC	CASSFSGGYGYTF
TRBV6-1	TRBJ2-2	TRBD1	TGTGCCAGCAGTGTGCAGGGGGCGCGGACCGGGGAGCTGTTTTTT	CASSVQGARTGELFF
TRBV19	TRBJ1-2	NA	TGTGCCAGTAGTACCCAACTTAACTATGGCTACACCTTC	CASSTQLNYGYTF
TRBV5-1	TRBJ1-3	TRBD1	TGCGCCAGCAGCATACAACCGGGACAGAGCTCTGGAAACACCATATATTTT	CASSIQPGQSSGNTIYF
TRBV10-3	TRBJ2-7	NA	TGTGCCATCAGTGCGGCGGGGACAGCCTACGAGCAGTACTTC	CAISAAGTAYEQYF
TRBV9	TRBJ2-7	TRBD2	TGTGCCAGCAGCGTTCCCCCGGGACTAGACGAAGCCTACGAGCAGTACTTC	CASSVPPGLDEAYEQYF
TRBV4-1	TRBJ2-2	TRBD2	TGCGCCAGCCAGGAGCGGGAGTCGACCGGGGAGCTGTTTTTT	CASQERESTGELFF
TRBV6-1	TRBJ2-7	TRBD2	TGTGCCAGCAGTGTGACGGGGACTAGCGGGACAGTAAGGGAGCAGTACTTC	CASSVTGTSGTVREQYF
TRBV2	TRBJ2-7	TRBD1	TGTGCCAGCAGTCCCTCGGGGACAGGAGTCTACGAGCAGTACTTC	CASSPSGTGVYEQYF
TRBV19	TRBJ1-2	TRBD1	TGTGCCAGTAGTAACTGGAGACAGGGCCCTAACTATGGCTACACCTTC	CASSNWRQGPNYGYTF
TRBV4-1	TRBJ2-1	TRBD1	TGCGCCAGCAGCCTCATGCAGGGGGCTGGGGAGCAGTTCTTC	CASSLMQGAGEQFF
TRBV6-1	TRBJ1-2	NA	TGTGCCAGCAGTGAAGGGGGGACAAGACGCAACTATGGCTACACCTTC	CASSEGGTRRNYGYTF
TRBV5-5	TRBJ2-7	TRBD2	TGTGCCAGCAGCTTGGCGAGCGGGAACGAGCAGTACTTC	CASSLASGNEQYF
TRBV18	TRBJ2-2	NA	TGTGCCAGCTCCCAAAGCTTGAACACCGGGGAGCTGTTTTTT	CASSQSLNTGELFF
TRBV4-1	TRBJ2-1	NA	TGCGCCAGCAGCCAAGAATCTACACGCGGGCACAATGAGCAGTTCTTC	CASSQESTRGHNEQFF
TRBV4-1	TRBJ2-4	NA	TGCGCCAGCAGCCTTCAAATCGGTTCAGCCAAAAACATTCAGTACTTC	CASSLQIGSAKNIQYF
TRBV7-2	TRBJ2-2	TRBD2	TGTGCCAGCAGCCAGGGGTCCCTAGCGGGAGGGCCGCCCGGGGAGCTGTTTTTT	CASSQGSLAGGPPGELFF
TRBV2	TRBJ1-2	NA	TGTGCCAGCAGTGTGCCACGGGGGTCCCTCTCCTATGGCTACACCTTC	CASSVPRGSLSYGYTF
TRBV6-4	TRBJ2-6	NA	TGTGCCAGCAGTATGACATCTGGGGCCAACGTCCTGACTTTC	CASSMTSGANVLTF
TRBV15	TRBJ2-1	TRBD2	TGTGCCACCAGCTCCCCGGGGGGATGGGACAATGAGCAGTTCTTC	CATSSPGGWDNEQFF
TRBV13	TRBJ2-1	NA	TGTGCCAGCAGCTTAACTTTGGAGGACGACAATGAGCAGTTCTTC	CASSLTLEDDNEQFF
TRBV6-6	TRBJ2-7	NA	TGTGCCAGCAGCTCAAACGATAAGCTCCTCTACGAGCAGTACTTC	CASSSNDKLLYEQYF
TRBV6-1	TRBJ1-2	NA	TGTGCCAGCAGTGGAGGGCAGGTTTACTATGGCTACACCTTC	CASSGGQVYYGYTF
TRBV18	TRBJ2-2	NA	TGTGCCAGCTCACCCATCAGGGACACCGGGGAGCTGTTTTTT	CASSPIRDTGELFF
TRBV29-1	TRBJ1-2	TRBD1	TGCAGCGTTGAAGTTGGGCTCGGACAGGGGAGCTCATATGGCTACACCTTC	CSVEVGLGQGSSYGYTF
TRBV6-5	TRBJ1-3	NA	TGTGCCAGCAAATGGGGGGGGAATTCGGACACCATATATTTT	CASKWGGNSDTIYF
TRBV5-1	TRBJ1-6	NA	TGCGCCAGCAGCTTGAGCAGGGGTGATTCACCCCTCCACTTT	CASSLSRGDSPLHF
TRBV6-5	TRBJ2-2	TRBD1	TGTGCCAGCAGTTCAGGGACAGGTCGGGAGCTGTTTTTT	CASSSGTGRELFF
TRBV18	TRBJ1-1	NA	TGTGCCAGCTCACCACTTGGACAGACCAACACTGAAGCTTTCTTT	CASSPLGQTNTEAFF
TRBV5-5	TRBJ2-7	NA	TGTGCCAGCAGCTTGGGGCTAGCCTCTTCCTACGAGCAGTACTTC	CASSLGLASSYEQYF
TRBV6-5	TRBJ2-5	NA	TGTGCCAGCGCGAGGCTCGGGGGGCTTCAAGAGACCCAGTACTTC	CASARLGGLQETQYF
TRBV7-2	TRBJ1-4	TRBD1	TGTGCCAGCAGCCAGACAGGGCCCAATGAAAAACTGTTTTTT	CASSQTGPNEKLFF
TRBV29-1	TRBJ2-3	NA	TGCAGCGTTAAACTCAGGAACGTCAATACGCAGTATTTT	CSVKLRNVNTQYF
TRBV27	TRBJ2-3	TRBD1	TGTGCCAGCAGTTTTACAGGGGGAGATACGCAGTATTTT	CASSFTGGDTQYF
TRBV7-6	TRBJ1-4	NA	TGTGCCAGCAGCTTAAGTACCGGGACAAGGAATGAAAAACTGTTTTTT	CASSLSTGTRNEKLFF
TRBV30	TRBJ2-2	NA	TGTGCCTGGAGTGTACTAGTCCGGACCGGGGAGCTGTTTTTT	CAWSVLVRTGELFF